In its sample, the clone carrying this T cell receptor beta chain was seen once. Its specificity is not known. CDR3 length: 14 residues. CDR1 MNHEY and CDR2 SMNVEV come from the germline V gene (reference sequence). The V end lost 5 bases, the J end lost 5 bases, and 15 bases lay between the germline ends. The sample belongs to a study of CD8+ T cells in alopecia areata. Sorting of PBMCs yielded the CD4+ and CD8+ T cells. Study-wide results and limits: Clonality was higher in lesional than normal scalp, especially in alopecia totalis/universalis. Possibly as an HLA-related effect, TCR sharing across patients appeared less clear than in mice.

Extracted RNA was reverse transcribed into cDNA, the sequencing template. Libraries were prepared by immunoSEQ multiplex PCR; TCRdb keeps only in-frame clonotypes and omits some of them. The data hold about 200,000 clones, with about 61% observed a single time. This TCR was sampled from a human donor in good health. V is TRBV27 and J is TRBJ1-2; perhaps TRBD1 as D (6 bases). The sequenced material came from CD8+ T cells sorted from blood. This CDR3 is CASSPPGRGYGYTF. CDR3 sequence (DNA): TGTGCCAGCAGTCCCCCCGGCAGGGGTTATGGCTACACCTTC.